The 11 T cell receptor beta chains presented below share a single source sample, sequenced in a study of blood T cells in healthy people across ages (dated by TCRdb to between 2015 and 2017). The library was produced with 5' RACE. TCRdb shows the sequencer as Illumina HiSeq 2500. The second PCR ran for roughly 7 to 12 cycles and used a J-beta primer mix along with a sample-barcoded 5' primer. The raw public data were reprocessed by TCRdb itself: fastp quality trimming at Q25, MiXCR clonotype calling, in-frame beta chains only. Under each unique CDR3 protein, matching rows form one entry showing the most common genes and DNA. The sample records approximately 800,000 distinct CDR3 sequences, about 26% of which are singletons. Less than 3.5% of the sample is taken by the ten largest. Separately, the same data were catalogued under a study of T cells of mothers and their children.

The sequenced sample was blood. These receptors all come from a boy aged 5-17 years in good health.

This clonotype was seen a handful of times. CDR3 nucleotide sequence: TGTGCCAGCAGTTACTCGTACCAGGGGGCAGATACGCAGTATTTT. Translating gives CASSYSYQGADTQYF. V gene TRBV6-5 combines with J gene TRBJ2-3, with 7 bases aligning to TRBD1. V trimming: 0 bases; J trimming: 4 bases; junction bases outside the gene matches: 4. Germline values: CDR1 MNHEY, CDR2 SVGAGI. The CDR3 is 15 residues long.

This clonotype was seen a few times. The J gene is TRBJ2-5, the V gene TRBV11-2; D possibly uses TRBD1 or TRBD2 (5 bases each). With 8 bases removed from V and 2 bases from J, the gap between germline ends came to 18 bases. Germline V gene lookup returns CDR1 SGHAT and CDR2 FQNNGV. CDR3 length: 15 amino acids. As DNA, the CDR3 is TGTGCCAGCCAAGGCCTGAGGGGACGTCAAGAGACCCAGTACTTC. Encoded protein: CASQGLRGRQETQYF.

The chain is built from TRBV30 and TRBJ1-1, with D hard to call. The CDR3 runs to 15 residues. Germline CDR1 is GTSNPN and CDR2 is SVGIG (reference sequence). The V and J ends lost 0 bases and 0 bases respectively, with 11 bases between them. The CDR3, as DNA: TGTGCCTGGAGTGTACTGCTACAGCTGAACACTGAAGCTTTCTTT. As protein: CAWSVLLQLNTEAFF.

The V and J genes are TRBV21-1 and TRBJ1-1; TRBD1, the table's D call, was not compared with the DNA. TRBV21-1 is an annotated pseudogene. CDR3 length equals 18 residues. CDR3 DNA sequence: TGTGCCAGCAGCAAAGGATTTGTAAGGGGACAGGGGGACACTGAAGCTTTCTTT. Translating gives CASSKGFVRGQGDTEAFF.

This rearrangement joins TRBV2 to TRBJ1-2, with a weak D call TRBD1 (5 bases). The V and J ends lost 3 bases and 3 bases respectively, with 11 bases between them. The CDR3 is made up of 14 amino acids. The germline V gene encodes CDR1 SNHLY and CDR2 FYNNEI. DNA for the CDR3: TGTGCCAGCAGTGAGCCTACAGGCTACTATGGCTACACCTTC. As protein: CASSEPTGYYGYTF.

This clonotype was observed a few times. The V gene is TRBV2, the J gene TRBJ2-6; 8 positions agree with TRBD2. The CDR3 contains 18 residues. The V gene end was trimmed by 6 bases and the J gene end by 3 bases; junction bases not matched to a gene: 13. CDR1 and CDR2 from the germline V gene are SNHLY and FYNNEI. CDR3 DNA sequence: TGTGCCAGCAGGGGGCACTCGGGAGGGTCGGATGGGGCCAACGTCCTGACTTTC. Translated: CASRGHSGGSDGANVLTF.

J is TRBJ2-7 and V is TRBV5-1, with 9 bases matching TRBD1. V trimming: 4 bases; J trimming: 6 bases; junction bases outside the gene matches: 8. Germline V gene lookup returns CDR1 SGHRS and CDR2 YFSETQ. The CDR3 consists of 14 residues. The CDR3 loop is CASSGGQGRGEQYF. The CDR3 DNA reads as TGCGCCAGCAGCGGGGGACAGGGACGCGGCGAGCAGTACTTC.

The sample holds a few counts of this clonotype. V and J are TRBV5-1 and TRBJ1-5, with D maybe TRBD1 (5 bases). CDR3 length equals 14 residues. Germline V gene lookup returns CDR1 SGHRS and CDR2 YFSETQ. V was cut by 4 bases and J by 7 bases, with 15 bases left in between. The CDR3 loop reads CASSPGQGVQPQHF. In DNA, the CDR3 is TGCGCCAGCAGCCCGGGCCAGGGAGTCCAGCCCCAGCATTTT.

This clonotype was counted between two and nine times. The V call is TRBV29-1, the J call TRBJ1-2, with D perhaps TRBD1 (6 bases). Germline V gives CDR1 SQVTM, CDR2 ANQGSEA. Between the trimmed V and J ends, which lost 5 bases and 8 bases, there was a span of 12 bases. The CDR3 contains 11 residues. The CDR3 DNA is TGCAGCGTTTATAAACAGGGCGGCTACACCTTC. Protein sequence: CSVYKQGGYTF.

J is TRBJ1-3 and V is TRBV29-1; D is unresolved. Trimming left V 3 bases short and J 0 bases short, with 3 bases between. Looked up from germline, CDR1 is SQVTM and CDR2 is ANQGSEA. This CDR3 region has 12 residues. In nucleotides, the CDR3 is TGCAGCGTTGATGACTCTGGAAACACCATATATTTT. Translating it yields CSVDDSGNTIYF.

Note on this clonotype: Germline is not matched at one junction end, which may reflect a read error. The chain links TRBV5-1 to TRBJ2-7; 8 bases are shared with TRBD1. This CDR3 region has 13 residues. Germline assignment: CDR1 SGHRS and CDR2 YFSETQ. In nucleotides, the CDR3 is TGCGCCAGCAGCTTGGACCCGGACAGGGTTCCGTTCTTC. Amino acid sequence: CASSLDPDRVPFF.